What follows are 26 T cell receptor beta chains derived from one specimen sequenced in a study of OX40 agonist ivuxolimab in advanced cancers. The protocol was immunoSEQ multiplex PCR, while the TCRdb copy is restricted to in-frame clones and leaves out a portion. The sample shows roughly 80,000 clones, 85% to 95% of them seen only once. The sample was CD4+ or CD8+ T cells sorted from blood, taken in a trial of the OX40 agonist ivuxolimab. These receptors originate from an adult with an advanced solid tumor such as melanoma, head and neck, liver or kidney cancer.

The V and J genes are TRBV2 and TRBJ2-5; TRBD2 might be the D (5 bases). Germline V gene sequence: CDR1 SNHLY, CDR2 FYNNEI. This CDR3 has 14 residues. Trimming removed 7 bases from V and 4 bases from J, with 16 bases in between. The DNA of the CDR3 is TGTGCCAGCATCCCAGGTACTAGTGTAGAGACCCAGTACTTC. Translating it yields CASIPGTSVETQYF. The full variable domain, its missing parts supplied by reference TRBV2 and TRBJ2-5, is EPEVTQTPSHQVTQMGQEVILRCVPISNHLYFYWYRQILGQKVEFLVSFYNNEISEKSEIFDDQFSVERPDGSNFTLKIRSTKLEDSAMYFCASIPGTSVETQYFGPGTRLLVL.

This chain connects TRBV19 to TRBJ2-5; 13 bases align to TRBD2. J lost 5 bases, V lost 10 bases, and 19 bases had no gene match. The CDR3 is made up of 18 amino acids. The germline CDR1 and CDR2 sequences are LNHDA and SQIVND (reference sequence). The CDR3 spells CANPISGTSGTLRETQYF. For the CDR3, the DNA is TGTGCCAACCCCATCTCGGGGACTAGCGGGACGTTGAGGGAGACCCAGTACTTC.

The V gene is TRBV7-2, the J gene TRBJ2-7, with 11 positions matching TRBD2. This CDR3 contains 17 residues. J gave up 3 bases and V 5 bases, and 12 bases lay outside the gene matches. The germline CDR1 and CDR2 sequences are SGHTA and FQGNSA. As DNA, the CDR3 is TGTGCCAGCAGCCGTGGACTAGCGGGCTCCTTCCTCTACGAGCAGTACTTC. It codes for CASSRGLAGSFLYEQYF.

The genes are TRBV18 and TRBJ1-3, with D hard to call. CDR3 size: 15 residues. Germline CDR1 KGHSH, CDR2 LQKENI. Trimming took 2 bases from V and 0 from J, leaving 8 bases between them. As DNA, the CDR3 is TGTGCCAGCTCACCAGAAAGGTTCTCTGGAAACACCATATATTTT. Its translation is CASSPERFSGNTIYF.

The rearrangement joins TRBV7-8 to TRBJ2-2, with 7 bases matching TRBD2. This CDR3 has 14 amino acids. The germline gives CDR1 SGHVS, CDR2 FQNEAQ. V was clipped by 9 bases and J by 5 bases; unmatched bases: 9. The CDR3: CASVPGGRTGELFF. Written as DNA, the CDR3 is TGTGCCAGTGTGCCGGGAGGACGGACCGGGGAGCTGTTTTTT.

V and J are TRBV4-2 and TRBJ2-5, with D tentatively TRBD2 (6 bases). The CDR3 totals 14 residues. V lost 0 bases to trimming and J lost 5 bases, with 10 bases between them. Germline V CDR1 and CDR2: LGHNA, YNFKEQ. This CDR3 is CASSQDGGTETQYF. In nucleotides, the CDR3 is TGTGCCAGCAGCCAAGACGGCGGGACTGAGACCCAGTACTTC.

This rearrangement joins TRBV27 to TRBJ2-1; no firm D call. V gave up 8 bases and J gave up 4 bases, with 9 bases separating them. The germline V gene has CDR1 MNHEY and CDR2 SMNVEV (reference sequence). The CDR3 is 12 residues long. The CDR3 nucleotides read TGTGCCAGCCGATCGCGGTACAATGAGCAGTTCTTC. It translates to CASRSRYNEQFF.

The rearrangement uses TRBV7-3 and TRBJ2-3, with a weak D call TRBD2 (6 bases). The CDR3 has 12 amino acids. The germline V and J ends were trimmed by 5 bases and 5 bases, with 8 bases remaining between them. Germline values: CDR1 SGHTA, CDR2 FQGTGA. CDR3 loop: CASSPAGDTQYF. The CDR3 DNA reads TGTGCCAGCAGCCCAGCGGGAGATACGCAGTATTTT.

This CDR3 is CASSPGFKGNIQYF. The CDR3 DNA sequence: TGTGCCAGCAGCCCGGGGTTCAAAGGGAACATTCAGTACTTC. This chain uses TRBV7-6 with TRBJ2-4; perhaps TRBD2 as D (5 bases). This CDR3 has 14 residues. The V gene's germline CDR1 is SGHVS and CDR2 FNYEAQ. The V end was cut by 5 bases, the J end by 7 bases, with 15 bases between.

The chain has TRBV5-1 and TRBJ2-1; 8 bases are a match to TRBD2. Germline V CDR1 and CDR2: SGHRS, YFSETQ. The CDR3 contains 15 residues. The V gene end was trimmed by 2 bases and the J gene end by 2 bases; junction bases not matched to a gene: 3. As DNA, the CDR3 is TGCGCCAGCAGCTTAAGCGGGAGTCCCTACAATGAGCAGTTCTTC. Protein product: CASSLSGSPYNEQFF.

The chain recombines TRBV4-1 with TRBJ1-5, with 7 bases aligning to TRBD1. The V gene end was trimmed by 0 bases and the J gene end by 2 bases; junction bases not matched to a gene: 4. The CDR3 has 16 residues. In germline, CDR1 is MGHRA, CDR2 YSYEKL. The CDR3 region is CASSQEGQAGNQPQHF. For the CDR3, the DNA is TGCGCCAGCAGCCAAGAAGGACAGGCGGGCAATCAGCCCCAGCATTTT.

The chain is built from TRBV6-1 and TRBJ1-1; D unclear. The CDR3 sequence is 16 residues long. Germline loops: CDR1 MNHNS, CDR2 SASEGT. Trimming pared 4 bases from V and 1 base from J, leaving 16 bases between. The CDR3, as DNA: TGTGCCAGCAGTGCTTTAATATCTTCAAAGAACACTGAAGCTTTCTTT. Translation gives CASSALISSKNTEAFF.

The chain is built from TRBV5-1 and TRBJ2-2; a weak D match, TRBD2 (6 bases). The CDR3 extends over 16 amino acids. Germline CDR1 and CDR2: SGHRS and YFSETQ. V dropped 4 bases and J dropped 6 bases, with 19 bases sitting between them. The CDR3 region is CASSLEPASGAGELFF. CDR3 DNA: TGCGCCAGCAGCCTGGAACCGGCATCGGGGGCCGGGGAGCTGTTTTTT. The entire variable domain, with the rest obtained from reference TRBV5-1 and TRBJ2-2, is as follows: KAGVTQTPRYLIKTRGQQVTLSCSPISGHRSVSWYQQTPGQGLQFLFEYFSETQRNKGNFPGRFSGRQFSNSRSEMNVSTLELGDSALYLCASSLEPASGAGELFFGEGSRLTVL.

This chain links TRBV7-3 with TRBJ2-1; TRBD1 might be the D (6 bases). The CDR3 is 15 amino acids. Germline V gene data show CDR1 as SGHTA and CDR2 as FQGTGA. The germline V and J ends were trimmed by 5 bases and 4 bases, with 15 bases remaining between them. The CDR3 spells CASSMDSDEYNEQFF. For the CDR3, the DNA is TGTGCCAGCAGCATGGACAGCGATGAATACAATGAGCAGTTCTTC.

The genes are TRBV29-1 and TRBJ1-6; D gene unclear. This CDR3 region has 13 residues. Deletions cut 0 bases from V and 14 bases from J, with 14 bases between. Per germline, CDR1 SQVTM and CDR2 ANQGSEA. CDR3 sequence: CSVEEPTGGTLHF. In DNA, the CDR3 is TGCAGCGTTGAAGAGCCGACGGGCGGGACCCTCCACTTT.

The chain is built from TRBV5-8 and TRBJ1-2; 11 nucleotides match TRBD1. This CDR3 contains 16 residues. Germline V gene lookup returns CDR1 SGHTS and CDR2 YDEGEE. Losses at the gene ends were 3 bases for V and 6 bases for J; bases not matched to a gene: 10. CDR3 in amino acids: CASSSLRTGGPHGYTF. The DNA for the CDR3 is TGTGCCAGCAGCTCCTTAAGGACAGGGGGCCCCCATGGCTACACCTTC.

On this clone itself: Other DNA sequences from this sample encode an identical CDR3 as well. This chain uses TRBV28 with TRBJ2-7, with TRBD1 as a possible D gene (6 bases). Trimming shortened V by 7 bases and J by 4 bases, and 11 bases separated the two germline ends. This CDR3 is built from 12 residues. Germline CDR1 and CDR2: MDHEN and SYDVKM. The CDR3 bases are TGTGCCAGCAAAAGGCAGGGGTACGAGCAGTACTTC. The encoded protein is CASKRQGYEQYF.

The V gene is TRBV6-1, the J gene TRBJ1-1; 7 nucleotides match TRBD1. There are 13 residues in the CDR3. Germline CDR1 reads MNHNS; CDR2 reads SASEGT. The V gene end was trimmed by 10 bases and the J gene end by 1 base; junction bases not matched to a gene: 6. In DNA form, the CDR3 reads TGTGCCAATTCGGGACAGACGAACACTGAAGCTTTCTTT. Its translation is CANSGQTNTEAFF.

V gene TRBV7-2 combines with J gene TRBJ1-3; D unclear. The CDR3 is made up of 14 amino acids. Germline loops: CDR1 SGHTA, CDR2 FQGNSA. V gave up 1 base and J gave up 0 bases, with 4 bases separating them. CDR3 sequence: CASSLDYSGNTIYF. The CDR3 bases are TGTGCCAGCAGCTTAGACTACTCTGGAAACACCATATATTTT.

The J gene is TRBJ2-1, the V gene TRBV9; no firm D call. The germline CDR1 and CDR2 sequences are SGDLS and YYNGEE. The CDR3 consists of 13 residues. The germline V and J ends were trimmed by 2 bases and 10 bases, with 13 bases remaining between them. As DNA, the CDR3 is TGTGCCAGCAGCGTGAGCAGCTTTGGAGAGCAGTTCTTC. Its translation: CASSVSSFGEQFF.

The V and J genes are TRBV7-9 and TRBJ1-6; a possible D gene is TRBD1 (6 bases). Trimming left V 5 bases short and J 0 bases short, with 8 bases between. The CDR3 is made up of 15 amino acids. CDR1 and CDR2 from the germline V gene are SEHNR and FQNEAQ (reference sequence). CDR3 nucleotide sequence: TGTGCCAGCAGCAGGGGGGACTCCTATAATTCACCCCTCCACTTT. Protein product: CASSRGDSYNSPLHF.

The CDR3 here is CASRVGPISGEQYF. DNA for the CDR3: TGTGCCAGCCGGGTGGGTCCAATCTCGGGCGAGCAGTACTTC. The chain is built from TRBV2 and TRBJ2-7; D remains ambiguous. Germline assignment: CDR1 SNHLY and CDR2 FYNNEI. V lost 8 bases to trimming and J lost 6 bases, with 20 bases between them. The CDR3 is 14 amino acids.

The J gene is TRBJ1-2, the V gene TRBV19; D unclear. The germline gives CDR1 LNHDA, CDR2 SQIVND (reference sequence). This CDR3 contains 13 residues. The V gene lost 9 bases and the J gene lost 5 bases, with 16 bases spanning the gap. Here the CDR3 DNA reads TGTGCCAGCCAAGACCAGGTCGAGTATGGCTACACCTTC. It translates to CASQDQVEYGYTF.

The V and J genes are TRBV7-3 and TRBJ2-3; 7 nucleotides align to TRBD1. Germline CDR1 reads SGHTA; CDR2 reads FQGTGA. The ends lost 8 bases at V and 4 bases at J; junction bases unmatched: 12. CDR3 size: 15 residues. For the CDR3, the DNA is TGTGCCAGCGGGTTGTTTGGGACAGTGGCAGATACGCAGTATTTT. This gives the protein CASGLFGTVADTQYF.

The genes are TRBV19 and TRBJ1-5, with D possibly TRBD1 on 5 matching bases. V lost 3 bases to trimming and J lost 10 bases, with 19 bases between them. The CDR3 is 15 amino acids. Germline V gene sequence: CDR1 LNHDA, CDR2 SQIVND (reference sequence). The DNA of the CDR3 is TGTGCCAGTAGTATTTCTGGGGACGCCCTTTCCCCCCAGCATTTT. Protein sequence: CASSISGDALSPQHF.

In DNA, the CDR3 is TGTGCCAGCAGTCTCAATTACGAGCAGTACTTC. Its translation: CASSLNYEQYF. The V gene is TRBV6-5, the J gene TRBJ2-7; D call uncertain. CDR1 and CDR2 from the germline V gene are MNHEY and SVGAGI. The CDR3 spans 11 residues. Deletions cut 5 bases from V and 4 bases from J, with 6 bases between.